This TCR beta chain was profiled in a study of graft-versus-host responses after intestinal transplantation. Study-level information: Multivisceral, liver-intestinal, or isolated intestinal transplants were given to recipients. Overall study findings and caveats: Allograft clonal ratios (graft-versus-host to host-versus-graft) were high in patients who had graft-donor T cell macrochimerism. Recipient marrow contained GvH clones, some of which appeared first in ileum or blood.

A remark on this clone: Its antigen remains unidentified.

The assay was immunoSEQ multiplex PCR, and TCRdb's table has in-frame clones only and misses some. This table holds more than 80,000 clones, roughly 87% found once. This CDR3 is built from 14 residues. Trimming removed 6 bases at V and 10 bases at J, with 16 bases between. The germline V gene has CDR1 SEHNR and CDR2 FQNEAQ (reference sequence). The receptor was derived from a human donor who received an intestinal transplant. The material sequenced was unstimulated CD8+ T cells sorted from spleen or lymph node cells, taken before intestinal transplant. The gene calls are TRBV7-9 and TRBJ2-6, with D perhaps TRBD1 (6 bases). Here the CDR3 reads CASSWVGARNVLTF. The CDR3 region has the DNA TGTGCCAGCAGTTGGGTGGGGGCGAGAAACGTCCTGACTTTC.